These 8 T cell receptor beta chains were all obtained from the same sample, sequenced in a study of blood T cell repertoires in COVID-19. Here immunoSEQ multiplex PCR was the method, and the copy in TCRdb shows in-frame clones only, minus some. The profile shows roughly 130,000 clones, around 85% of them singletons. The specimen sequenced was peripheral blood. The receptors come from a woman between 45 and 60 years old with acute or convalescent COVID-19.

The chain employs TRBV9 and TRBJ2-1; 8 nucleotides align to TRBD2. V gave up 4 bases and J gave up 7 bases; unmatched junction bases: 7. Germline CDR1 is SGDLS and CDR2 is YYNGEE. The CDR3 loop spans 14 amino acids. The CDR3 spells CASSPPGRVNEQFF. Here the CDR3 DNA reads TGTGCCAGCAGCCCCCCCGGGAGGGTGAATGAGCAGTTCTTC.

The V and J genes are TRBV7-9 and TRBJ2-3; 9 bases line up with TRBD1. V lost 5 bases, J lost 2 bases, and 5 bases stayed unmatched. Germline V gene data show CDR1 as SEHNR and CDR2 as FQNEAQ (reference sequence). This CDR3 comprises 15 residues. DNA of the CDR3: TGTGCCAGCAGCCGCGGACAGGGGTCCACAGATACGCAGTATTTT. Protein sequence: CASSRGQGSTDTQYF.

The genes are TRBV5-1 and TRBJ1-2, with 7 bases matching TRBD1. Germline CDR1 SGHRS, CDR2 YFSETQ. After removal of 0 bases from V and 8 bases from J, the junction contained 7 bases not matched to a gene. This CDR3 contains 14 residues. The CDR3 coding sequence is TGCGCCAGCAGCTTGGAAGACAGGGCGGGCGGCTACACCTTC. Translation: CASSLEDRAGGYTF.

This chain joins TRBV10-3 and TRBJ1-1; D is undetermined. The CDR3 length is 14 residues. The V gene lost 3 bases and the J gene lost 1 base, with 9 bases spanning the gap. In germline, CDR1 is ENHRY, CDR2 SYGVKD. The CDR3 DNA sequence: TGTGCCATCAGTGACCCCCGGGGGAACACTGAAGCTTTCTTT. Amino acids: CAISDPRGNTEAFF.

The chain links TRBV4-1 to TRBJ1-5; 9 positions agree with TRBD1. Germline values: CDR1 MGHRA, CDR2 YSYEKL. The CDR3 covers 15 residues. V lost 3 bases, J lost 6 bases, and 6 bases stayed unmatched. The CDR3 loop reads CASSHGDRDGQPQHF. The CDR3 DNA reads TGCGCCAGCAGCCACGGGGACAGGGATGGTCAGCCCCAGCATTTT.

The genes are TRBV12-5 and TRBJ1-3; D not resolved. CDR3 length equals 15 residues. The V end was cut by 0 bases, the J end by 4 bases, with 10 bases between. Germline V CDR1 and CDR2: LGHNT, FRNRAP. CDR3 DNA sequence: TGTGCTAGTGGTTTGGTAGTTGACTCCGGAAACACCATATATTTT. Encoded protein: CASGLVVDSGNTIYF.

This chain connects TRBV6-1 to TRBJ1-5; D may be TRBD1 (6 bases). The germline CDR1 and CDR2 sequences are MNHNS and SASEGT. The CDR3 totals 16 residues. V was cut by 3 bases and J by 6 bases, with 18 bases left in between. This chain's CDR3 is CASSEERQVGFQPQHF. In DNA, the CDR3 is TGTGCCAGCAGTGAGGAGCGACAGGTTGGTTTTCAGCCCCAGCATTTT.

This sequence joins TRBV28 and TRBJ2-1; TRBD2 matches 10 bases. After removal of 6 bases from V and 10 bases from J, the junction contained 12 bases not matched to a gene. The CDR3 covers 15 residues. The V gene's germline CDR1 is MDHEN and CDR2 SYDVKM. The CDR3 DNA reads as TGTGCCAGCAGACCCCAGCGGGGGGGGTCATTAGAGCAGTTCTTC. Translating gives CASRPQRGGSLEQFF.